One T cell receptor (beta chain) is described in this entry. Its specificity is not known. This sample stems from a study of cytomegalovirus exposure and HLA in healthy donors. Notes on the study in general: Most TCR sequences were seen very rarely across donors, but some public TCRs occurred in many.

Data came from immunoSEQ multiplex PCR; TCRdb stores just in-frame clones and leaves some out. Among 200,000 to 250,000 clones listed, more than 75% were seen once. Sequences were obtained from PBMCs. The TCR originated in a man between 18 and 29 years old in good health and CMV-seronegative.

In DNA form, the CDR3 reads TGCGCCAGCAGCCAAGACGTCGGGGTGGACACCATATATTTT. This codes for CASSQDVGVDTIYF. The chain couples TRBV4-1 to TRBJ1-3; no definite D call. Trimming took 0 bases from V and 8 from J, leaving 11 bases between them. This CDR3 contains 14 residues. Germline V gene sequence: CDR1 MGHRA, CDR2 YSYEKL.